This paragraph reports one TCR beta chain. As yet, its antigen is unknown. This entry is derived from a study of CD8+CD57+ T cells in acquired aplastic anemia. Study-level findings and limits: Patients and healthy controls showed no significant CD8+ Simpson's diversity difference. Approximately 29 was the count of CD8+ CDR3 sequences that patients shared with controls.

This CDR3 contains 13 residues. Germline CDR1 SQVTM, CDR2 ANQGSEA. The V gene end was trimmed by 4 bases and the J gene end by 8 bases; junction bases not matched to a gene: 5. Profiling of TCR beta VDJ combinations and CDR3 sequences used genomic DNA as template. TCRdb re-derived calls from the reads in MiXCR, one entry per CDR3 protein. The sample includes 180,000 or so distinct CDR3 sequences, about 47% of them seen just once. The TCR comes from a human donor in good health. Sequencing was carried out using sorted CD4+, CD8+, or CD8+CD57+ T cells (not recorded which) from PBMCs. This chain connects TRBV29-1 to TRBJ1-4, with 9 bases that match TRBD1. CDR3 in DNA: TGCAGCGTTGGACGGGGGACAGGGGAAAAACTGTTTTTT. Its protein is CSVGRGTGEKLFF.